This T cell receptor (beta chain) was recovered during a study of cytomegalovirus exposure and HLA in healthy donors. The protocol was immunoSEQ multiplex PCR, while the TCRdb copy is restricted to in-frame clones and leaves out a portion. The sample records over 45,000 clones, about 92% being singletons. The length of the CDR3 is 14 residues. Per germline, CDR1 SGHTA and CDR2 FQGNSA. Between the trimmed V and J ends, which lost 1 base and 5 bases, there was a span of 11 bases. The specimen was PBMCs. V gene TRBV7-2 combines with J gene TRBJ2-5; maybe TRBD1 (6 bases). The clonotype comes from a man aged 18 to 30 in good health and CMV-seronegative. The CDR3 DNA reads TGTGCCAGCAGCTTAGAGATTACAGGGGAGACCCAGTACTTC. Translation: CASSLEITGETQYF.